The clone carrying this TCR beta chain occurred once. The data were taken from a study of shared clonotypes between healthy human individuals. The V gene lost 2 bases and the J gene lost 3 bases, with 8 bases spanning the gap. CDR1 and CDR2 from the germline V gene are MNHEY and SVGAGI. This CDR3 has 14 amino acids. The naive CD8 subset, CD45RO-negative cells positively selected for CCR7, excluded terminally differentiated effector memory CD45RA+ cells. Clones were sequenced by immunoSEQ multiplex PCR, and TCRdb holds only the in-frame ones, with some missing. The sample comprises over 2,000,000 clones, around 93% of which are singletons, and less than 2% rests with the top ten.

Material: naive CD8+ T cells from PBMCs. The gene calls are TRBV6-5 and TRBJ2-1, with D perhaps TRBD1 (6 bases). This clonotype originated in a young man in good health. Some clones in this sample may be carry-over from other donors' samples. The CDR3 coding sequence is TGTGCCAGCAGTTACACACAGGGCTACAATGAGCAGTTCTTC. It codes for CASSYTQGYNEQFF.